Sequencing of this T cell receptor (beta chain) was carried out in a study of shared clonotypes between healthy human individuals. General observations from the study: Naive CD4 clonotype sharing across several donors was approximately 5%.

TCRdb's copy holds only in-frame clones and misses some; the assay was immunoSEQ multiplex PCR. Seen here are about 2,200,000 clones, about 93% observed once, and the top ten hold under 2%. Positively selected for CCR7, the CD45RO-negative cells used as naive CD8 cells excluded terminally differentiated effector memory CD45RA+ cells. The donors, all of them Caucasian adults, lived in Nashville, Tennessee. Remarks on this clone: Its specificity is not known.

The receptor was isolated from a man aged 18 to 35 in good health. Some clones in this sample may be carry-over from other donors' samples. Input material: naive CD8+ T cells from PBMCs.

This CDR3 is CSVDSNRATEGNTIYF. The DNA for the CDR3 is TGCAGCGTTGATTCCAACAGGGCCACCGAGGGGAACACCATATATTTT. The genes are TRBV29-1 and TRBJ1-3, with a weak D call TRBD1 (6 bases). Looked up from germline, CDR1 is SQVTM and CDR2 is ANQGSEA. The V end was cut by 3 bases, the J end by 7 bases, with 22 bases between. This CDR3 is 16 amino acids long.